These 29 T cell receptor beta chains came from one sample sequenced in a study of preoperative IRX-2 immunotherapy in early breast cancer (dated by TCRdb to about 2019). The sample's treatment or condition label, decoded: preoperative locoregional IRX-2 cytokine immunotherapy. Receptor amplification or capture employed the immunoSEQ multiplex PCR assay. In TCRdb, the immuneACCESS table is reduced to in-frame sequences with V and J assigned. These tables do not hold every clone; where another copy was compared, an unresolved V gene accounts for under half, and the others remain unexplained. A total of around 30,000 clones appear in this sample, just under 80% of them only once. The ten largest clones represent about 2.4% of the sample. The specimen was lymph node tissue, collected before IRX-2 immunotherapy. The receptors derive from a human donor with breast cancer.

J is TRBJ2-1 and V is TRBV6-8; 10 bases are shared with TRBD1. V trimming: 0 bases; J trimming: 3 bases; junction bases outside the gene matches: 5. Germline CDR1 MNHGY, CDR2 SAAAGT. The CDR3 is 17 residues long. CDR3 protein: CASSYSIGQGDYNEQFF. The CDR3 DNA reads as TGTGCCAGCAGTTACTCGATTGGACAGGGGGACTACAATGAGCAGTTCTTC.

The CDR3 sequence is CASNPTGQGRVEQYF. CDR3 bases: TGTGCCAGCAACCCGACTGGACAGGGCAGGGTCGAGCAGTACTTC. The chain recombines TRBV6-8 with TRBJ2-7, with TRBD1 identical over 8 bases. The V and J ends lost 7 bases and 6 bases, in that order; junction bases with no gene match: 14. The length of the CDR3 is 15 residues. Germline CDR1 and CDR2: MNHGY and SAAAGT.

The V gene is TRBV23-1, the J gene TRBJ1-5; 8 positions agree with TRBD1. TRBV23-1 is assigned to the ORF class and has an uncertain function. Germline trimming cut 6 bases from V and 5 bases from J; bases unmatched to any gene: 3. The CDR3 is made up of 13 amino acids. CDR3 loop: CASSLDRDQPQHF. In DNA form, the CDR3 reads TGCGCCAGCAGCTTGGACAGGGATCAGCCCCAGCATTTT.

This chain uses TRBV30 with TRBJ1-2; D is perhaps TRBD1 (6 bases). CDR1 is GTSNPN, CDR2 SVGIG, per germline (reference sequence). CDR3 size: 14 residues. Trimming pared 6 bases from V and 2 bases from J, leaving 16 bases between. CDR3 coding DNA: TGTGCCTGCCTCGGGAAAACAGGGAACTATGGCTACACCTTC. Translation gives CACLGKTGNYGYTF.

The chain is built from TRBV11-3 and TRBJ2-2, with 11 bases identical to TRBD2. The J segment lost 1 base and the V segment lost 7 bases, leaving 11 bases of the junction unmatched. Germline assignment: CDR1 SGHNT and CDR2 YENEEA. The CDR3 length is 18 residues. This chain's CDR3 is CASISGLAGGWNTGELFF. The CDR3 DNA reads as TGTGCCAGCATAAGCGGGCTAGCGGGGGGATGGAACACCGGGGAGCTGTTTTTT.

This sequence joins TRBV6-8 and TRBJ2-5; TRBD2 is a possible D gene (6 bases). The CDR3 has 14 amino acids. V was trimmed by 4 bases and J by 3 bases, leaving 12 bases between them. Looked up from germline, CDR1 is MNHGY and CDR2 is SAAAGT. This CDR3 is CASSLSGQKETQYF. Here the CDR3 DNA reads TGTGCCAGCAGTTTGAGCGGGCAGAAAGAGACCCAGTACTTC.

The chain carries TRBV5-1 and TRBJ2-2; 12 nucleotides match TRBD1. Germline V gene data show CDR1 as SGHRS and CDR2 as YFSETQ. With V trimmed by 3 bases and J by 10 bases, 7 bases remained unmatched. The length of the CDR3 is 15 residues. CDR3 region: CASSSGGQGAEELFF. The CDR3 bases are TGCGCCAGCAGCTCGGGGGGACAGGGGGCGGAGGAGCTGTTTTTT.

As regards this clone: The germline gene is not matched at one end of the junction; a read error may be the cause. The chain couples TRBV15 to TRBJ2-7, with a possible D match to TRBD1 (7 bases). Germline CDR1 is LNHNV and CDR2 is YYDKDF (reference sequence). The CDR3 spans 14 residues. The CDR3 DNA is TGTGCCAGCAGCGGGCAGGGGGTATCAAACGAGCAGTACTTC. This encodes CASSGQGVSNEQYF.

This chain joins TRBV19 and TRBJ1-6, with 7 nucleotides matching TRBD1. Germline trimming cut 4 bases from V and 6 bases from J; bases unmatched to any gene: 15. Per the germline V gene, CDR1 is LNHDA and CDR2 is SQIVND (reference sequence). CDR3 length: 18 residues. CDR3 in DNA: TGTGCCAGTAGTAAGACAGGGCATATCGGCGGCGGTAATTCACCCCTCCACTTT. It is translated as CASSKTGHIGGGNSPLHF.

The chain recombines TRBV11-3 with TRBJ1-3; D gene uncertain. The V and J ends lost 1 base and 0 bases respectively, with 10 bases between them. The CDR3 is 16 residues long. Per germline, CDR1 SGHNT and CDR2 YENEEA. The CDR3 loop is CASSLVSQASGNTIYF. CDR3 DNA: TGTGCCAGCAGCTTAGTGTCCCAGGCCTCTGGAAACACCATATATTTT. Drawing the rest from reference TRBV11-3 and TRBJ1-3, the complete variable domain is EAGVVQSPRYKIIEKKQPVAFWCNPISGHNTLYWYLQNLGQGPELLIRYENEEAVDDSQLPKDRFSAERLKGVDSTLKIQPAELGDSAVYLCASSLVSQASGNTIYFGEGSWLTVV.

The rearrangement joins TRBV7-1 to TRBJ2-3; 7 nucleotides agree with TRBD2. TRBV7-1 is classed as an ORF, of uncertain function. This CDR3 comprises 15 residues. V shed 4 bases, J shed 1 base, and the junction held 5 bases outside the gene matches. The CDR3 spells CASSFPSGRTDTQYF. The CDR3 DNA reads TGTGCCAGCAGCTTCCCTAGCGGACGCACAGATACGCAGTATTTT.

CDR3 nucleotide sequence: TGTGCCAGTAGTATTCGTGGCCCCAACACCGGGGAGCTGTTTTTT. It translates to CASSIRGPNTGELFF. The chain joins TRBV19 to TRBJ2-2; D is ambiguous. V was trimmed by 3 bases and J by 2 bases, leaving 10 bases between them. The CDR3 covers 15 residues. Germline V gives CDR1 LNHDA, CDR2 SQIVND (reference sequence).

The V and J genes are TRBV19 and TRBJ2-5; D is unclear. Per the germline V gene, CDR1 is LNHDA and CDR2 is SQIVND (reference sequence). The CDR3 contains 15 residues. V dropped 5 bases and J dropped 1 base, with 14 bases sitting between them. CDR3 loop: CASSQLMAAQETQYF. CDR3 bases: TGTGCCAGTAGTCAACTTATGGCAGCCCAAGAGACCCAGTACTTC. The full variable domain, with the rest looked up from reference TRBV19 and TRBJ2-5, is DGGITQSPKYLFRKEGQNVTLSCEQNLNHDAMYWYRQDPGQGLRLIYYSQIVNDFQKGDIAEGYSVSREKKESFPLTVTSAQKNPTAFYLCASSQLMAAQETQYFGPGTRLLVL.

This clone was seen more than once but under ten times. CDR3 in DNA: TGTGCCAGCAGTAACGGAGGGGGTAATGAAAAACTGTTTTTT. It specifies CASSNGGGNEKLFF. V gene TRBV6-8 combines with J gene TRBJ1-4; D might be TRBD1 (6 bases). Trimming shortened V by 5 bases and J by 4 bases, and 11 bases separated the two germline ends. Germline V gene sequence: CDR1 MNHGY, CDR2 SAAAGT. This CDR3 is built from 14 residues.

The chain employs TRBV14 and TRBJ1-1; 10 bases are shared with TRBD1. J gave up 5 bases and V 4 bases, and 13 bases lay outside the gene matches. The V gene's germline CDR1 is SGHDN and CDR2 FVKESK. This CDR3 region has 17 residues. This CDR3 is CASSPSYGTGVGTEAFF. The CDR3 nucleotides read TGTGCCAGCAGCCCATCATATGGGACAGGGGTAGGAACTGAAGCTTTCTTT. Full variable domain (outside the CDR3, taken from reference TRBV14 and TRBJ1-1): EAGVTQFPSHSVIEKGQTVTLRCDPISGHDNLYWYRRVMGKEIKFLLHFVKESKQDESGMPNNRFLAERTGGTYSTLKVQPAELEDSGVYFCASSPSYGTGVGTEAFFGQGTRLTVV.

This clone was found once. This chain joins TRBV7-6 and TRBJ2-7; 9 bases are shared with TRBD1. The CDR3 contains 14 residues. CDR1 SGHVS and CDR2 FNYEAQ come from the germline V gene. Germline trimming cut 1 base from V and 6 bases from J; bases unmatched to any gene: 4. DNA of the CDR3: TGTGCCAGCAGCTTAGAACAGGGGGCAGGCGAGCAGTACTTC. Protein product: CASSLEQGAGEQYF. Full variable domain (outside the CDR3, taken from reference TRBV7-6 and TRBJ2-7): GAGVSQSPRYKVTKRGQDVALRCDPISGHVSLYWYRQALGQGPEFLTYFNYEAQQDKSGLPNDRFSAERPEGSISTLTIQRTEQRDSAMYRCASSLEQGAGEQYFGPGTRLTVT.

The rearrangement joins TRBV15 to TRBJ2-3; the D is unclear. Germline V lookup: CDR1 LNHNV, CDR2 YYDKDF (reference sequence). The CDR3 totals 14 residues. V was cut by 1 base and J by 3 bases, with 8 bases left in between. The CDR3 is CATSRAASTDTQYF. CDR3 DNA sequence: TGTGCCACCAGCAGAGCCGCGAGTACAGATACGCAGTATTTT.

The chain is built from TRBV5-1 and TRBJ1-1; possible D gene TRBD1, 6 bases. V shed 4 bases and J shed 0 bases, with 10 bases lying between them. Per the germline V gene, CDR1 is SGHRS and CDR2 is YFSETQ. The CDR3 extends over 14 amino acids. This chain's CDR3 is CASSPDRMNTEAFF. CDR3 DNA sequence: TGCGCCAGCAGCCCGGACAGAATGAACACTGAAGCTTTCTTT. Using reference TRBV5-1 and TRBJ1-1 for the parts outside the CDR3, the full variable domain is KAGVTQTPRYLIKTRGQQVTLSCSPISGHRSVSWYQQTPGQGLQFLFEYFSETQRNKGNFPGRFSGRQFSNSRSEMNVSTLELGDSALYLCASSPDRMNTEAFFGQGTRLTVV.

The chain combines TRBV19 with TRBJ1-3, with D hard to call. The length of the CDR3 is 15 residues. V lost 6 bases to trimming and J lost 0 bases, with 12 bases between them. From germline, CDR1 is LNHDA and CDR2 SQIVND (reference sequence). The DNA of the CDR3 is TGTGCCAGTAGGGAATTTACAGCCTCTGGAAACACCATATATTTT. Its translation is CASREFTASGNTIYF.

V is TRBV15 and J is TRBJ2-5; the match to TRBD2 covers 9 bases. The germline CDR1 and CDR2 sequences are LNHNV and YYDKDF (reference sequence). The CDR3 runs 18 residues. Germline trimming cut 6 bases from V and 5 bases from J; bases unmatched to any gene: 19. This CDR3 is CATSKRMSIAGVGETQYF. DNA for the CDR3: TGTGCCACCAGTAAGAGAATGAGTATAGCGGGGGTCGGGGAGACCCAGTACTTC.

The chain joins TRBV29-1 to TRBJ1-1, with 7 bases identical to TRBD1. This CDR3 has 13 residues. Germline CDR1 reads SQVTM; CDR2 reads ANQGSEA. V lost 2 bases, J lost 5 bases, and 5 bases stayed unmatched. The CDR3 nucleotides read TGCAGCGTTGAATCCGACAGGGCGACTGAAGCTTTCTTT. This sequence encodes CSVESDRATEAFF.

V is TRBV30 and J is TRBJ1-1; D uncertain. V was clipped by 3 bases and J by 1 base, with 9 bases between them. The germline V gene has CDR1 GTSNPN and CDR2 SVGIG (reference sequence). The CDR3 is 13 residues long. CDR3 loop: CAWRVQQNTEAFF. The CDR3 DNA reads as TGTGCCTGGAGGGTACAGCAGAACACTGAAGCTTTCTTT.

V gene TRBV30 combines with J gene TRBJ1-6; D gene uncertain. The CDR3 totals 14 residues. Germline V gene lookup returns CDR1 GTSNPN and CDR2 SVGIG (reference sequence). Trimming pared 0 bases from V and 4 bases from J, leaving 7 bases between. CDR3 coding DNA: TGTGCCTGGAGTGTTGCCCAGTATAATTCACCCCTCCACTTT. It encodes CAWSVAQYNSPLHF.

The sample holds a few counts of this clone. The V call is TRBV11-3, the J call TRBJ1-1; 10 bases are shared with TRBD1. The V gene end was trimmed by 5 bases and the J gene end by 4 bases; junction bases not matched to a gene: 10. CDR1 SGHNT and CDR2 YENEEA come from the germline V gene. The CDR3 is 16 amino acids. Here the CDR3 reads CASSRDADRGVTEAFF. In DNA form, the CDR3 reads TGTGCCAGCAGCCGAGACGCGGACAGGGGGGTCACTGAAGCTTTCTTT.

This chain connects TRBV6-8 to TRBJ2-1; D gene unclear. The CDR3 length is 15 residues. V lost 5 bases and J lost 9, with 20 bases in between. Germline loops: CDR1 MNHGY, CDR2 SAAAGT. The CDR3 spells CASSAYGLPHGEQFF. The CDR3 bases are TGTGCCAGCAGTGCGTACGGGCTCCCACACGGTGAGCAGTTCTTC.

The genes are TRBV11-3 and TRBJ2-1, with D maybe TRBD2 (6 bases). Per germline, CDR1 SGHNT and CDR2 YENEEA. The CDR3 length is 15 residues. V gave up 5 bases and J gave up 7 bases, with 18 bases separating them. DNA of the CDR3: TGTGCCAGCAGCAACCCGGGACTCCTTGGGAATGAGCAGTTCTTC. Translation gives CASSNPGLLGNEQFF.

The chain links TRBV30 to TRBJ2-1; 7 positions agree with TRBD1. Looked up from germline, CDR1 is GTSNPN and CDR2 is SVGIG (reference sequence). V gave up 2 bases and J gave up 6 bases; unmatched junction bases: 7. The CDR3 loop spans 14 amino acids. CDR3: CAWSRGGQFNEQFF. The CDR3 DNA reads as TGTGCCTGGAGTAGAGGGGGCCAATTCAATGAGCAGTTCTTC.

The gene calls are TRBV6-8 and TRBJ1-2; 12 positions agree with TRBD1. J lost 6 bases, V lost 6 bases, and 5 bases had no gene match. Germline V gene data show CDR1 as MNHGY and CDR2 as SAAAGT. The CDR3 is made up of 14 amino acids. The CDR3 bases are TGTGCCAGCAGACCGGGACAGGGGGCTGATGGCTACACCTTC. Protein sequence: CASRPGQGADGYTF.

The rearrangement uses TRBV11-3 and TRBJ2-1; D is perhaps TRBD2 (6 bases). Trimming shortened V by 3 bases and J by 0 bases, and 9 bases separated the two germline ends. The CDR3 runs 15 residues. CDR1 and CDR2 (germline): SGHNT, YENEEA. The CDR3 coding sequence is TGTGCCAGCAGCTTTACGCGGGGCTCCTACAATGAGCAGTTCTTC. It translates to CASSFTRGSYNEQFF.